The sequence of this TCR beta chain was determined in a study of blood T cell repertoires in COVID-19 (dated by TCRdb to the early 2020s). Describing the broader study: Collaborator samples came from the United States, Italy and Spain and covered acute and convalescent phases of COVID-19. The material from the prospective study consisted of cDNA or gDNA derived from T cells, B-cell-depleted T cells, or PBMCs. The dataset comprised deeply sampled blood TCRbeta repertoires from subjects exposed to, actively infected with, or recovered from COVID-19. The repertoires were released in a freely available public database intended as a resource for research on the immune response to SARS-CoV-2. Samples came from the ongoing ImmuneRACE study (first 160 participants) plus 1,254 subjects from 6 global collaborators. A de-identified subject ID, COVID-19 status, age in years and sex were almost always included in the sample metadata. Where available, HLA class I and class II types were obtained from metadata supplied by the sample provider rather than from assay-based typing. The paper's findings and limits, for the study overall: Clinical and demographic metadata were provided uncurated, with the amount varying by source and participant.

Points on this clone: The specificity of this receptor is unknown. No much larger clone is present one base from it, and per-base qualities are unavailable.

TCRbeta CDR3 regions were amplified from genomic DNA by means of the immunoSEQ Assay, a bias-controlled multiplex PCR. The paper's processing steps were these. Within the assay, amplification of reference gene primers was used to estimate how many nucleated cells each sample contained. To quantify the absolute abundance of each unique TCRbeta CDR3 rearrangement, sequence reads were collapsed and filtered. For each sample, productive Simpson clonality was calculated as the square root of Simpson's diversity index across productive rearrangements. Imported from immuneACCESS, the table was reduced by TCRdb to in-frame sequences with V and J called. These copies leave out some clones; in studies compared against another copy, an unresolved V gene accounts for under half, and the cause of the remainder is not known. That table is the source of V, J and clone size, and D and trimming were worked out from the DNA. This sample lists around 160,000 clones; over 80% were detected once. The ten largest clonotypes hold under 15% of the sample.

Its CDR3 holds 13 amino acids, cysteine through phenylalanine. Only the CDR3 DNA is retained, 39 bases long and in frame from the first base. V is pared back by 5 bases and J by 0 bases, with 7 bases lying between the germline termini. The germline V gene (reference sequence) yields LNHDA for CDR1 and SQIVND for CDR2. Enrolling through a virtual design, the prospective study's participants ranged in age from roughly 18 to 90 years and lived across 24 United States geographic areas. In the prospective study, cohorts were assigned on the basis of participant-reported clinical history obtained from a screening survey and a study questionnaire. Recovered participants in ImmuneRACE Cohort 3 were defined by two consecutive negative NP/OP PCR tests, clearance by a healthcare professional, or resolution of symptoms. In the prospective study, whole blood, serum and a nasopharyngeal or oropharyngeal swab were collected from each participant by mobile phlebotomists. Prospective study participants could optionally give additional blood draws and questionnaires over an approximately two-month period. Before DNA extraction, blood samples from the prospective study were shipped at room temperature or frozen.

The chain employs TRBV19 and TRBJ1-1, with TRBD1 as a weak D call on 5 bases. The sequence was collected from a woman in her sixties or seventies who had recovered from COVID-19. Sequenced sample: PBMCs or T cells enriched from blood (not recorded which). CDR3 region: CASSQGMNTEAFF. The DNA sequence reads TGTGCCAGTAGTCAGGGTATGAACACTGAAGCTTTCTTT.